Following are 26 T cell receptor beta chains from one sample sequenced in a study of low-dose radiotherapy and immunotherapy resistance in tumors. With TRAV- and TRBV-specific primers, first-strand cDNA was made, covering the alpha and beta chains. The PCR that amplified TCRs ran for 20 cycles, relying on a constant-region primer and a V-primer adapter. From the reads, TCRdb called clonotypes with MiXCR, one entry per CDR3 protein. The sample shows about 9,800 distinct CDR3 sequences, about 41% of them seen only once. The receptors originated from a human donor with advanced metastatic prostate, ovarian, gallbladder or colorectal cancer (not recorded which). This table probably holds off-target reads from a library built for another chain.

By share, this clonotype ranks as medium-sized. The chain is built from TRBV28 and TRBJ1-1; possibly TRBD1 for D (6 bases). The CDR3 covers 12 residues. Per germline, CDR1 MDHEN and CDR2 SYDVKM. Trimming took off 8 bases at V and 3 bases at J, with 10 bases between the two ends. As DNA, the CDR3 is TGTGCCAGCTCGGAGGGGGACACTGAAGCTTTCTTT. This translates into CASSEGDTEAFF.

This clonotype was found a few times. J is TRBJ1-4 and V is TRBV20-1; D may be TRBD1 (5 bases). The CDR3 covers 12 residues. The V end was cut by 6 bases, the J end by 7 bases, with 12 bases between. Germline CDR1 reads DFQATT; CDR2 reads SNEGSKA (reference sequence). CDR3 protein: CSAGGGGEKLFF. The CDR3 nucleotides are TGCAGTGCCGGGGGGGGTGGTGAAAAACTGTTTTTT.

V usage is TRBV30 and J usage is TRBJ1-1; no clear D gene. Trimming pared 4 bases from V and 0 bases from J, leaving 6 bases between. The length of the CDR3 is 12 residues. Germline V CDR1 and CDR2: GTSNPN, SVGIG (reference sequence). The CDR3 region is CAWTQMNTEAFF. The CDR3 DNA reads TGTGCCTGGACACAGATGAACACTGAAGCTTTCTTT.

This clonotype was detected a few times. The genes are TRBV20-1 and TRBJ1-5; 8 nucleotides align to TRBD1. Germline V CDR1 and CDR2: DFQATT, SNEGSKA (reference sequence). Losses at the gene ends were 8 bases for V and 4 bases for J; bases not matched to a gene: 7. There are 13 residues in the CDR3. DNA of the CDR3: TGCAGTCCAAGAGACAGGGGTAATCAGCCCCAGCATTTT. Encoded protein: CSPRDRGNQPQHF.

The genes are TRBV20-1 and TRBJ2-3; 7 nucleotides agree with TRBD2. CDR3 size: 15 residues. The V gene end was trimmed by 1 base and the J gene end by 5 bases; junction bases not matched to a gene: 9. In germline, CDR1 is DFQATT, CDR2 SNEGSKA (reference sequence). The CDR3 region has the DNA TGCAGTGCTAGAGTGAAGCGGGGCGTTGGAGATACGCAGTATTTT. The encoded protein is CSARVKRGVGDTQYF.

This clonotype was picked up a small number of times. This sequence joins TRBV19 and TRBJ1-5, with 7 nucleotides matching TRBD1. The trim removed 4 bases at V and 6 bases at J, leaving 12 bases unmatched. The CDR3 has 16 amino acids. Per germline, CDR1 LNHDA and CDR2 SQIVND (reference sequence). The CDR3 reads CASSTSHRGPPQPQHF. CDR3 DNA sequence: TGTGCCAGTAGTACCTCCCACAGGGGCCCCCCTCAGCCCCAGCATTTT.

J is TRBJ2-3 and V is TRBV6-8; D remains unclear. This CDR3 comprises 12 residues. V lost 7 bases and J 2 bases, leaving 7 bases between the germline ends. CDR1 and CDR2 (germline): MNHGY, SAAAGT. CDR3 region: CASIGPTDTQYF. The CDR3 DNA is TGTGCCAGCATTGGGCCCACAGATACGCAGTATTTT.

This sequence joins TRBV3-1 and TRBJ2-5, with D uncertain. Germline assignment: CDR1 LGHDT and CDR2 YNNKEL (reference sequence). V was pared by 1 base and J by 5 bases, with 5 bases between. CDR3 length: 12 amino acids. CDR3 loop: CASSQVSETQYF. For the CDR3, the DNA is TGTGCCAGCAGCCAAGTGTCCGAGACCCAGTACTTC.

The chain links TRBV9 to TRBJ2-3; D perhaps matches TRBD1 (5 bases). Trimming pared 3 bases from V and 1 base from J, leaving 6 bases between. CDR1 and CDR2 from the germline V gene are SGDLS and YYNGEE. This CDR3 spans 13 amino acids. CDR3 in amino acids: CASSATGTDTQYF. In DNA form, the CDR3 reads TGTGCCAGCAGCGCGACAGGCACAGATACGCAGTATTTT.

This clonotype was found a few times. The V call is TRBV7-9, the J call TRBJ2-3, with D unresolved. Between the trimmed V and J ends, which lost 1 base and 4 bases, there was a span of 6 bases. The CDR3 runs to 13 residues. Germline V CDR1 and CDR2: SEHNR, FQNEAQ (reference sequence). The CDR3 nucleotides read TGTGCCAGCAGCTTAGGCGCGGCAGATACGCAGTATTTT. Its translation is CASSLGAADTQYF.

The rearrangement uses TRBV6-8 and TRBJ2-7, with D tentatively TRBD2 (5 bases). The J call could be wrong; TRBJ2-1 is a better fit for the DNA end. Germline V gene data show CDR1 as MNHGY and CDR2 as SAAAGT. The length of the CDR3 is 16 residues. The CDR3 coding sequence is TGTGCCAGCAGTTACACGCAACTAGTAAGGGACAATGAGCAGTTCTTC. This encodes CASSYTQLVRDNEQFF.

By share, this clonotype ranks as medium-sized (0.01 to 0.1%). The chain links TRBV10-3 to TRBJ1-5; possibly TRBD1 for D (6 bases). The CDR3 extends over 16 amino acids. Trimming stripped 2 bases from V and 2 bases from J, with 13 bases between. Germline CDR1 reads ENHRY; CDR2 reads SYGVKD. The CDR3 region is CAISESVGGGNQPQHF. For the CDR3, the DNA is TGTGCCATCAGTGAGAGCGTCGGGGGCGGCAATCAGCCCCAGCATTTT.

The table lists this clonotype with a few counts. The J gene is TRBJ2-7, the V gene TRBV5-1; possible D gene TRBD1, 5 bases. Germline V lookup: CDR1 SGHRS, CDR2 YFSETQ. V was clipped by 9 bases and J by 2 bases, with 12 bases between them. CDR3 length: 12 residues. This CDR3 reads CATLGQTYEQYF. CDR3 DNA: TGCGCCACCCTGGGGCAGACCTACGAGCAGTACTTC.

The gene calls are TRBV9 and TRBJ2-7; 7 bases agree with TRBD2. Looked up from germline, CDR1 is SGDLS and CDR2 is YYNGEE. CDR3 length: 13 amino acids. V lost 4 bases, J lost 6 bases, and 7 bases stayed unmatched. CDR3 coding DNA: TGTGCCAGCAGCTTGGGGGGGGAAGGCGAGCAGTACTTC. Translated, it gives CASSLGGEGEQYF.

The V call is TRBV5-1, the J call TRBJ2-7; D might be TRBD2 (5 bases). The CDR3 sequence is 16 residues long. Germline V gene sequence: CDR1 SGHRS, CDR2 YFSETQ. V lost 0 bases to trimming and J lost 5 bases, with 18 bases between them. The CDR3 nucleotides read TGCGCCAGCAGCTTGGATCCGGGAATCAGGTCGAACGAGCAGTACTTC. Its protein is CASSLDPGIRSNEQYF.

The CDR3 region has the DNA TGTGCCATCAGGAATGAGGACACCGACTATGGCTACACCTTC. Protein: CAIRNEDTDYGYTF. The rearrangement uses TRBV10-3 and TRBJ1-2, with D possibly TRBD1 on 5 matching bases. CDR3 size: 14 residues. With 6 bases removed from V and 3 bases from J, the gap between germline ends came to 14 bases. CDR1 is ENHRY, CDR2 SYGVKD, per germline.

The chain recombines TRBV10-3 with TRBJ2-7; perhaps TRBD1 as D (7 bases). Germline loops: CDR1 ENHRY, CDR2 SYGVKD. CDR3 size: 19 residues. Trimming took 0 bases from V and 3 from J, leaving 24 bases between them. In nucleotides, the CDR3 is TGTGCCATCAGTGAGTCGGAATACTTTTCTGGAGGGGGCAACTACGAGCAGTACTTC. This encodes CAISESEYFSGGGNYEQYF.

The chain has TRBV18 and TRBJ1-5; D unresolved. Trimming took off 2 bases at V and 2 bases at J, with 4 bases between the two ends. Germline V gene data show CDR1 as KGHSH and CDR2 as LQKENI. The CDR3 spans 13 residues. The CDR3 reads CASSPGGNQPQHF. CDR3 DNA sequence: TGTGCCAGCTCACCAGGGGGCAATCAGCCCCAGCATTTT.

This clonotype was seen a handful of times. The chain recombines TRBV21-1 with TRBJ1-1; no DNA check was done on the table's D call, TRBD1. TRBV21-1 is a pseudogene. The CDR3 has 15 amino acids. The CDR3 is CASSSLTGVLSEAFF. CDR3 nucleotides: TGTGCCAGCAGCAGCCTTACAGGGGTCCTTAGCGAAGCTTTCTTT.

This clonotype was seen a handful of times. This chain joins TRBV15 and TRBJ1-2; TRBD1 matches at 8 bases. Germline V gene sequence: CDR1 LNHNV, CDR2 YYDKDF (reference sequence). The CDR3 extends over 16 amino acids. V lost 5 bases to trimming and J lost 4 bases; unmatched junction nucleotides: 12. The DNA of the CDR3 is TGTGCCACCAGCGGGGACGACAGGGGACTGAGCTATGGCTACACCTTC. Amino acids: CATSGDDRGLSYGYTF.

This chain connects TRBV2 to TRBJ2-3; D is ambiguous. Germline CDR1 reads SNHLY; CDR2 reads FYNNEI. V shed 4 bases and J shed 2 bases, with 10 bases lying between them. The CDR3 consists of 14 residues. The CDR3 DNA is TGTGCCAGCAGTGTGTCGGGCGACACAGATACGCAGTATTTT. Translation: CASSVSGDTDTQYF.

This clonotype showed up just a few times. The chain links TRBV27 to TRBJ1-6; 11 bases line up with TRBD1. Germline CDR1 reads MNHEY; CDR2 reads SMNVEV (reference sequence). The junction had 7 bases not matched to a gene; V was cut back by 4 bases and J by 5 bases. The CDR3 sequence is 17 residues long. For the CDR3, the DNA is TGTGCCAGCAGTTCCCCGGGACAGGGGGTTCATAATTCACCCCTCCACTTT. Protein: CASSSPGQGVHNSPLHF.

V is TRBV7-2 and J is TRBJ2-1, with 8 bases identical to TRBD2. Germline V gene lookup returns CDR1 SGHTA and CDR2 FQGNSA. The CDR3 loop spans 14 amino acids. V shed 1 base, J shed 4 bases, and the junction held 0 bases outside the gene matches. CDR3 loop: CASSLERGYNEQFF. CDR3 coding DNA: TGTGCCAGCAGCTTAGAGCGGGGGTACAATGAGCAGTTCTTC.

By share, this clonotype ranks as medium-sized. The rearrangement uses TRBV5-4 and TRBJ2-5; D is unclear. The CDR3 contains 11 residues. V was cut by 3 bases and J by 5 bases, with 5 bases left in between. The germline V gene encodes CDR1 SGHNT and CDR2 YYREEE (reference sequence). The CDR3 is CASSSRETQYF. The CDR3 DNA sequence: TGTGCCAGCAGCTCTAGGGAGACCCAGTACTTC.

The rearrangement joins TRBV29-1 to TRBJ2-5; D is perhaps TRBD2 (7 bases). This CDR3 has 13 amino acids. V gave up 7 bases and J gave up 3 bases, with 15 bases separating them. Germline values: CDR1 SQVTM, CDR2 ANQGSEA. CDR3 protein: CSGGGGGEETQYF. The CDR3 DNA sequence: TGCAGCGGAGGGGGAGGGGGGGAAGAGACCCAGTACTTC. The full variable domain, completed using reference TRBV29-1 and TRBJ2-5, is SAVISQKPSRDICQRGTSLTIQCQVDSQVTMMFWYRQQPGQSLTLIATANQGSEATYESGFVIDKFPISRPNLTFSTLTVSNMSPEDSSIYLCSGGGGGEETQYFGPGTRLLVL.

This clonotype has just a few counts. The chain joins TRBV14 to TRBJ1-1, with no clear D. Germline lookup yields CDR1 SGHDN and CDR2 FVKESK. Trimming cost V 1 base and J 5 bases, with 5 bases left between them. The CDR3 covers 12 residues. In DNA form, the CDR3 reads TGTGCCAGCAGCCAAGGGGGTACTGAAGCTTTCTTT. It specifies CASSQGGTEAFF.